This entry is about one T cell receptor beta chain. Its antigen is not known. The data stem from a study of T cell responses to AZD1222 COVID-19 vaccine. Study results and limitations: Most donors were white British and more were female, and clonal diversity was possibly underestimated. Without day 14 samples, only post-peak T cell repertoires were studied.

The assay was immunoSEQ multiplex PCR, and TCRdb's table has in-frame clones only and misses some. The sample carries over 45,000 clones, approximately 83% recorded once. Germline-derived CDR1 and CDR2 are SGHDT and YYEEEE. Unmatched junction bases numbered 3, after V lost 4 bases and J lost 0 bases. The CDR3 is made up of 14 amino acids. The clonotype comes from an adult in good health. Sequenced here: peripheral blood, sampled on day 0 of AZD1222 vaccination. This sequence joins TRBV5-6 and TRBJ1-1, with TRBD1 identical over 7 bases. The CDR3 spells CASSPQGLNTEAFF. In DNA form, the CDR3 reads TGTGCCAGCAGCCCACAGGGGCTGAACACTGAAGCTTTCTTT.